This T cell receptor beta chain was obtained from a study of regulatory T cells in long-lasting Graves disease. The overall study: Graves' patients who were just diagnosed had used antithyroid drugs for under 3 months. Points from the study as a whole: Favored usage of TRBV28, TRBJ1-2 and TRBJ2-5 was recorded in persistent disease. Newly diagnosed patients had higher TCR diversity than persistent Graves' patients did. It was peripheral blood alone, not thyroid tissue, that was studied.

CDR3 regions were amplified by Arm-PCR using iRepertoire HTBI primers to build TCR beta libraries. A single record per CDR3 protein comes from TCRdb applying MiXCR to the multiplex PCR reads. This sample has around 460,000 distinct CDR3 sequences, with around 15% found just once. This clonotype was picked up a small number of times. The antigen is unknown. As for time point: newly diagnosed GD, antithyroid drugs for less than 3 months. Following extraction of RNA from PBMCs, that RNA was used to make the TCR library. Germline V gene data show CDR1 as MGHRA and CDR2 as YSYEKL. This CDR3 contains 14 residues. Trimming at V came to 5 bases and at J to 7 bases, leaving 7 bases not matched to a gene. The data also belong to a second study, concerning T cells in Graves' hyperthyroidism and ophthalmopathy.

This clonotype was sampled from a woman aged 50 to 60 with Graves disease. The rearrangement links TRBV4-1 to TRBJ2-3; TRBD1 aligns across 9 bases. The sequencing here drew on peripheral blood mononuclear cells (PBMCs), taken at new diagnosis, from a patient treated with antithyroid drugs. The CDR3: CASSSDRGRYTQYF. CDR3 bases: TGCGCCAGCAGCTCCGACAGGGGGAGGTATACGCAGTATTTT.